The present T cell receptor (beta chain) was sequenced within a study of naive and memory T cell subsets. Comments on this clonotype: Its antigen is unidentified.

Both TRBC1 and TRBC2 were covered by a beta constant-region primer of two equimolar oligonucleotides. TCRdb independently ran MiXCR on the UMI-ligation and nested PCR reads; one entry per CDR3 protein. Of about 150,000 distinct CDR3 sequences in the sample, approximately 17% were seen once. Study-wide results and limits: Possibly reflecting memory cells re-expressing CD45RA, a few larger clonotypes occurred in naive repertoires, especially CD8.

CDR3 size: 19 residues. Between the trimmed V and J ends, which lost 1 base and 2 bases, there was a span of 22 bases. The TCR was taken from a human donor in good health. This chain links TRBV12-3 or TRBV12-4 with TRBJ2-3; possible D gene TRBD2, 7 bases. Sequencing was done on a sample of naive CD4+ T cells from blood. This chain's CDR3 is CASSLDGEVAGATTDTQYF. The CDR3, as DNA: TGTGCCAGCAGTTTAGATGGGGAGGTGGCGGGGGCTACCACAGATACGCAGTATTTT.